This entry concerns a single TCR beta chain. Antigen: not known. The CDR3 has 15 amino acids. Germline V gives CDR1 MNHGY, CDR2 SAAAGT. Trimming removed 7 bases from V and 6 bases from J, with 19 bases in between. This entry comes from a study of T cell repertoires in cytomegalovirus infection. Study-wide background: Alongside well-studied HLA-B-restricted CMV epitopes, recently identified HLA-C-restricted CMV epitopes were also used. CMV infection together with matching HLA type was indicated by public TCR beta signatures. Whole-study results and caveats: The ex vivo response was dominated by HLA-C-restricted CMV-specific TCR beta clonotypes. CMV carriers having the relevant HLA were flagged by cumulative public TCR beta family frequency.

A single record per CDR3 protein comes from TCRdb applying MiXCR to the reads. The table records roughly 500,000 distinct CDR3 sequences, roughly 34% of them present only once. Sequences were derived from cultured PBMCs, sampled from culture after CMV antigen stimulation. This chain connects TRBV6-8 to TRBJ2-1, with D tentatively TRBD2 (6 bases). The clonotype comes from a human donor in good health (CMV status not recorded). Some clones in this sample may be carry-over from other donors' samples. In DNA form, the CDR3 reads TGTGCCAGCAACCGGCCTGGGGGGAACAGCAATGAGCAGTTCTTC. The encoded protein is CASNRPGGNSNEQFF.